A single sample gave rise to the 25 T cell receptor beta chains below, sequenced in a study of blood T cells in healthy people across ages. A sample-barcoded 5' primer and a J-beta primer mix were used in a second PCR of about 7 to 12 cycles. TCRdb called the 5' RACE reads again in MiXCR, with one record for every CDR3 protein. The sample holds 580,000 or so distinct CDR3 sequences; 40% to 50% are singletons and the top ten take around 25%. The sequenced material came from blood. The source is an elderly man in good health.

V is TRBV20-1 and J is TRBJ1-2; no reliable D call. Germline V CDR1 and CDR2: DFQATT, SNEGSKA (reference sequence). This CDR3 is built from 15 residues. Trimming removed 1 base at V and 4 bases at J, with 16 bases between. The CDR3 coding sequence is TGCAGTGCTAGAGTCCCCGCGTACAACGGCTATGGCTACACCTTC. This sequence encodes CSARVPAYNGYGYTF.

This clonotype was counted at least ten times. CDR3 sequence: CASSLDPQGVNEQFF. The CDR3 DNA reads TGTGCCAGCAGCTTAGACCCCCAGGGGGTCAATGAGCAGTTCTTC. This rearrangement joins TRBV11-1 to TRBJ2-1; TRBD1 matches at 7 bases. CDR1 and CDR2 from the germline V gene are SGHAT and FQDESV (reference sequence). Losses at the gene ends were 1 base for V and 6 bases for J; bases not matched to a gene: 6. CDR3 length: 15 residues. Supplemented by reference TRBV11-1 and TRBJ2-1, the full variable domain reads EAEVAQSPRYKITEKSQAVAFWCDPISGHATLYWYRQILGQGPELLVQFQDESVVDDSQLPKDRFSAERLKGVDSTLKIQPAELGDSAMYLCASSLDPQGVNEQFFGPGTRLTVL.

This clonotype was seen repeatedly, ten times or more. The genes are TRBV7-2 and TRBJ2-1; 12 bases agree with TRBD1. Germline-derived CDR1 and CDR2 are SGHTA and FQGNSA. The CDR3 consists of 15 residues. V shed 2 bases, J shed 6 bases, and the junction held 2 bases outside the gene matches. Written as DNA, the CDR3 is TGTGCCAGCAGCTTAAGGGACAGGGGGCCCAATGAGCAGTTCTTC. Translation: CASSLRDRGPNEQFF.

The chain combines TRBV6-2 or TRBV6-3 with TRBJ2-4, with 8 bases fitting TRBD1. The J call is uncertain, as TRBJ2-7 better fits the DNA end. The germline gives CDR1 MNHEY, CDR2 SVGEGT. The CDR3 is 15 amino acids. CDR3 coding DNA: TGTGCCAGCAGACTGACAGGGGCCTTCTCCTACGAGCAGTACTTC. Residues: CASRLTGAFSYEQYF.

The chain recombines TRBV27 with TRBJ2-7, with 9 positions matching TRBD2. Gene TRBJ2-5 matches the end of the DNA better, so the J call may be wrong. The CDR3 is 16 amino acids. CDR1 is MNHEY and CDR2 is SMNVEV in the germline V gene (reference sequence). The CDR3 loop reads CASSSSGGLAEETQYF. The CDR3 DNA follows: TGTGCCAGCAGTTCGAGCGGGGGGCTCGCTGAAGAGACCCAGTACTTC.

V is TRBV12-3 or TRBV12-4 and J is TRBJ2-1, with 12 bases fitting TRBD2. The ends lost 6 bases at V and 0 bases at J; junction bases unmatched: 9. The CDR3 spans 18 residues. The CDR3 region has the DNA TGTGCCAGCAGCCATCGGACTAGCGGGGTGAGCTCCTACAATGAGCAGTTCTTC. Amino acid sequence: CASSHRTSGVSSYNEQFF.

The chain is built from TRBV6-2 or TRBV6-3 and TRBJ1-4; TRBD1 is a possible D gene (6 bases). Trimming left V 5 bases short and J 5 bases short, with 15 bases between. From germline, CDR1 is MNHEY and CDR2 SVGEGT. The CDR3 runs 15 residues. The CDR3, as DNA: TGTGCCAGCAGTCGTCCCCGGACAGCGAATGAAAAACTGTTTTTT. This gives the protein CASSRPRTANEKLFF.

This clonotype has only a few counts. V usage is TRBV6-5 and J usage is TRBJ2-7, with a weak D call TRBD2 (6 bases). CDR1 is MNHEY and CDR2 is SVGAGI in the germline V gene. The CDR3 has 13 amino acids. V lost 5 bases, J lost 3 bases, and 11 bases lay in between. The CDR3: CASSGGISYEQYF. The CDR3 DNA follows: TGTGCCAGCAGTGGGGGGATAAGCTACGAGCAGTACTTC.

The gene calls are TRBV20-1 and TRBJ2-3, with 11 bases aligning to TRBD2. The junction had 4 bases not matched to a gene; V was cut back by 6 bases and J by 2 bases. Germline CDR1 reads DFQATT; CDR2 reads SNEGSKA (reference sequence). The CDR3 is 14 amino acids. Here the CDR3 reads CSARLAGNTDTQYF. The CDR3 DNA is TGCAGTGCCCGACTAGCGGGAAACACAGATACGCAGTATTTT.

V is TRBV6-6 and J is TRBJ2-7, with TRBD2 identical over 10 bases. Germline assignment: CDR1 MNHNY and CDR2 SVGAGI (reference sequence). V dropped 2 bases and J dropped 0; count of bases not matched to a gene: 4. The CDR3 covers 16 residues. CDR3 region: CASSYVAGGSSYEQYF. The CDR3 coding sequence is TGTGCCAGCAGTTACGTAGCGGGGGGCAGCTCCTACGAGCAGTACTTC.

The chain combines TRBV7-2 with TRBJ2-1, with 11 bases fitting TRBD1. The V segment lost 3 bases and the J segment 6 bases; nucleotides outside the gene matches: 4. CDR3 length equals 15 residues. Germline CDR1 SGHTA, CDR2 FQGNSA. CDR3 sequence reads: CASSFPGTGGNEQFF. CDR3 nucleotides: TGTGCCAGCAGCTTCCCCGGGACAGGGGGCAATGAGCAGTTCTTC.

This clonotype has only a few counts. CDR3 region: CSARDVRFQETQYF. The CDR3 DNA sequence: TGCAGTGCTAGAGATGTCCGCTTCCAAGAGACCCAGTACTTC. V is TRBV20-1 and J is TRBJ2-5; D ambiguous. CDR1 and CDR2 from the germline V gene are DFQATT and SNEGSKA (reference sequence). The CDR3 runs to 14 residues. V lost 0 bases to trimming and J lost 1 base, with 9 bases between them.

Concerning this clonotype itself: The junction does not match germline at one end; this may be a read error. The V gene is TRBV10-3, the J gene TRBJ2-5; 8 nucleotides line up with TRBD2. Matching the DNA end better, TRBJ2-7 makes the J call doubtful. Per germline, CDR1 ENHRY and CDR2 SYGVKD. This CDR3 contains 15 residues. The CDR3 nucleotides are TGTGCCATCAGGGAGTCGCGGACTAGCTTCCACGAGCAGTACTTC. It is translated as CAIRESRTSFHEQYF.

This clonotype is a singleton in its sample. This rearrangement joins TRBV9 to TRBJ2-1; TRBD1 is a possible D gene (6 bases). Germline CDR1 and CDR2: SGDLS and YYNGEE. The CDR3 is 15 residues long. V lost 3 bases and J 7 bases, leaving 17 bases between the germline ends. The DNA of the CDR3 is TGTGCCAGCAGCGCCAGACAGGCCCCAGGAAATGAGCAGTTCTTC. Its protein product is CASSARQAPGNEQFF.

The chain is built from TRBV7-9 and TRBJ1-1; D is unclear. The CDR3 consists of 12 residues. Germline V gives CDR1 SEHNR, CDR2 FQNEAQ (reference sequence). V was cut by 5 bases and J by 7 bases, with 11 bases left in between. The CDR3 here is CASSQHGYEAFF. CDR3 DNA sequence: TGTGCCAGCAGCCAACACGGTTATGAAGCTTTCTTT. The variable domain in full, completed from reference TRBV7-9 and TRBJ1-1, reads DTGVSQNPRHKITKRGQNVTFRCDPISEHNRLYWYRQTLGQGPEFLTYFQNEAQLEKSRLLSDRFSAERPKGSFSTLEIQRTEQGDSAMYLCASSQHGYEAFFGQGTRLTVV.

This chain connects TRBV7-2 to TRBJ2-1; the D is unclear. Germline V lookup: CDR1 SGHTA, CDR2 FQGNSA. The V end lost 5 bases, the J end lost 6 bases, and 8 bases lay between the germline ends. The length of the CDR3 is 12 residues. The CDR3 DNA reads as TGTGCCAGCAGCCCGTTGGCCAATGAGCAGTTCTTC. Protein: CASSPLANEQFF.

This chain connects TRBV4-3 to TRBJ2-3; no reliable D call. This CDR3 contains 17 residues. The germline gives CDR1 LGHNA, CDR2 YSLEER. Trimming removed 0 bases at V and 1 base at J, with 14 bases between. CDR3 sequence (DNA): TGCGCCAGCAGCCAAGAAATTAGCAGGTTGGGCACAGATACGCAGTATTTT. Translated: CASSQEISRLGTDTQYF.

This clonotype was found a few times. The chain links TRBV20-1 to TRBJ2-1; D is ambiguous. CDR3 length equals 15 residues. CDR1 is DFQATT and CDR2 is SNEGSKA in the germline V gene (reference sequence). V shed 1 base and J shed 0 bases, with 10 bases lying between them. The CDR3, as DNA: TGCAGTGCTAGAGCGGCGCGTCGCTCCTACAATGAGCAGTTCTTC. Translated, it gives CSARAARRSYNEQFF.

This clonotype was found a few times. The V call is TRBV6-6, the J call TRBJ2-3, with D perhaps TRBD1 (6 bases). The CDR3 runs to 16 residues. Between the trimmed V and J ends, which lost 0 bases and 4 bases, there was a span of 14 bases. The V gene's germline CDR1 is MNHNY and CDR2 SVGAGI (reference sequence). The CDR3, as DNA: TGTGCCAGCAGTTACTCGACAGGACGGGGCCCAGATACGCAGTATTTT. Translation gives CASSYSTGRGPDTQYF.

This clonotype has a handful of counts. V usage is TRBV6-5 and J usage is TRBJ2-7; either TRBD1 or TRBD2 may fit D (6 bases each). The germline gives CDR1 MNHEY, CDR2 SVGAGI. The CDR3 is 11 residues long. Trimming stripped 6 bases from V and 10 bases from J, with 13 bases between. The CDR3 DNA reads TGTGCCAGCAGGAGGGGGGTCACCCAGTACTTC. Translating gives CASRRGVTQYF.

This clonotype was seen more than once but under ten times. V usage is TRBV20-1 and J usage is TRBJ2-3; D possibly corresponds to TRBD2 (5 bases). The CDR3 sequence is 15 residues long. The V end was cut by 0 bases, the J end by 2 bases, with 12 bases between. The V gene's germline CDR1 is DFQATT and CDR2 SNEGSKA (reference sequence). In nucleotides, the CDR3 is TGCAGTGCTAGAGATCTTGGAGGAGTCACAGATACGCAGTATTTT. This encodes CSARDLGGVTDTQYF.

This clonotype was found a few times. The chain has TRBV20-1 and TRBJ2-1; D remains unclear. The CDR3 length is 11 residues. Germline lookup yields CDR1 DFQATT and CDR2 SNEGSKA (reference sequence). CDR3 protein: CRVARYNEQFF. CDR3 sequence (DNA): TGCAGGGTAGCAAGGTACAATGAGCAGTTCTTC.

CDR3 nucleotide sequence: TGTGCCAGCAGCTCGGGGGGGACAGTCATCTACGAGCAGTACTTC. Its protein product is CASSSGGTVIYEQYF. The chain employs TRBV5-5 and TRBJ2-4; the D gene is possibly TRBD2 (8 bases). With the DNA end fitting TRBJ2-7 better, the J assignment may be wrong. The CDR3 runs to 15 residues. Germline V gene data show CDR1 as SGHKS and CDR2 as YYEKEE (reference sequence).

In regard to this clonotype: This may arise from a read error, as a much more abundant clone is one base away. The V call is TRBV7-2, the J call TRBJ2-1; the D gene is possibly TRBD2 (6 bases). This CDR3 has 15 residues. CDR1 is SGHTA, CDR2 FQGNSA, per germline. The CDR3 sequence: CASSQPGLSYNGQFF. The CDR3 coding sequence is TGTGCCAGCAGCCAGCCGGGACTTTCCTACAATGGGCAGTTCTTC.

V usage is TRBV20-1 and J usage is TRBJ1-2; 7 positions match TRBD1. CDR3 size: 15 residues. Germline trimming cut 6 bases from V and 4 bases from J; bases unmatched to any gene: 14. Germline-derived CDR1 and CDR2 are DFQATT and SNEGSKA (reference sequence). The CDR3 reads CSAPRQGSSFYGYTF. In nucleotides, the CDR3 is TGCAGTGCCCCCAGACAGGGAAGTTCCTTCTATGGCTACACCTTC.